A selection of T cell receptor beta chains follows, all from one sample in a study of blood T cells in healthy people across ages. TCRdb independently ran MiXCR on the 5' RACE reads; one entry per CDR3 protein. The table shows approximately 600,000 distinct CDR3 sequences, with 58% occurring only once. Sequenced: blood. All receptors come from a man in his 60s in good health. CDR3s include the opening cysteine and the closing phenylalanine or tryptophan. Fields, in order: clone size, D gene, V gene, J gene, CDR3 protein, CDR3 DNA. The D gene is left open where the match is weak. Expanded clones get a size class; other rows say once, few or many, or leave the size out.

once	-	TRBV29-1	TRBJ2-6	CSVQTAARAGANVLTF	TGCAGCGTTCAAACAGCGGCCAGGGCGGGGGCCAACGTCCTGACTTTC
-	-	TRBV6-1	TRBJ1-1	CASSEEGYNIGNTEAFF	TGTGCCAGCAGTGAAGAGGGCTACAACATTGGGAACACTGAAGCTTTCTTT
-	TRBD1	TRBV3-1	TRBJ1-4	CASSPGDRGLNEKLFF	TGTGCCAGCAGCCCAGGAGACAGGGGTCTTAATGAAAAACTGTTTTTT
-	-	TRBV28	TRBJ2-5	CASSQTRTQYF	TGTGCCAGCAGCCAGACCCGGACCCAGTACTTC
few	TRBD1	TRBV12-3/TRBV12-4	TRBJ1-2	CASSFRTGYGYTF	TGTGCCAGCAGTTTCAGGACAGGCTATGGCTACACCTTC
few	-	TRBV12-3/TRBV12-4	TRBJ1-4	CASSLRSTGREKLFF	TGTGCCAGCAGTTTGAGGTCCACCGGTCGGGAAAAACTGTTTTTT
-	-	TRBV29-1	TRBJ2-3	CSVEGPMSTDTQYF	TGCAGCGTCGAGGGACCCATGAGCACAGATACGCAGTATTTT
-	TRBD2	TRBV20-1	TRBJ2-7	CSARDQRGVITYEQYF	TGCAGTGCTAGAGATCAGCGGGGGGTAATCACCTACGAGCAGTACTTC
-	TRBD2	TRBV2	TRBJ2-1	CASSTGLAAYNEQFF	TGTGCCAGCAGTACGGGACTAGCGGCCTACAATGAGCAGTTCTTC
few	-	TRBV5-1	TRBJ2-1	CASSYRPSDSYNEQFF	TGCGCCAGCAGCTACCGCCCTAGCGACTCCTACAATGAGCAGTTCTTC
-	TRBD1	TRBV28	TRBJ2-7	CASSSPGTGAPYEQYF	TGTGCCAGCAGCTCCCCCGGGACAGGGGCCCCCTACGAGCAGTACTTC
-	TRBD1	TRBV2	TRBJ2-1	CASREDRAGYNEQFF	TGTGCCAGCAGAGAAGACAGGGCTGGGTACAATGAGCAGTTCTTC
-	-	TRBV7-2	TRBJ1-6	CASSLNGGGPYNSPLHF	TGTGCCAGCAGCTTAAATGGGGGAGGACCCTATAATTCACCCCTCCACTTT
few	-	TRBV18	TRBJ2-5	CASSPNQPGSLGETQYF	TGTGCCAGCTCACCGAATCAGCCGGGAAGCTTAGGGGAGACCCAGTACTTC
-	-	TRBV3-1	TRBJ2-3	CASTPRAGPGDTQYF	TGTGCCAGCACCCCCCGCGCGGGCCCGGGAGATACGCAGTATTTT
-	-	TRBV5-1	TRBJ2-5	CASSLADFTGSQETQYF	TGCGCCAGCAGCTTGGCCGATTTTACAGGCAGTCAAGAGACCCAGTACTTC
-	-	TRBV20-1	TRBJ2-7	CSVSQHYEQYF	TGCAGTGTCTCTCAGCACTACGAGCAGTACTTC
once	TRBD1	TRBV7-2	TRBJ2-3	CASSSRQGADTQYF	TGTGCCAGCAGCTCCCGACAGGGCGCAGATACGCAGTATTTT
few	-	TRBV3-1	TRBJ1-1	CASSQGGGTEAFF	TGTGCCAGCAGCCAGGGGGGCGGCACTGAAGCTTTCTTT
-	-	TRBV5-1	TRBJ2-3	CASSLGDVSTDTQYF	TGCGCCAGCAGCTTGGGCGACGTAAGCACAGATACGCAGTATTTT
-	TRBD2	TRBV5-1	TRBJ2-7	CASSGTSGAYEQYF	TGCGCCAGCAGCGGGACTAGCGGGGCCTACGAGCAGTACTTC
few	TRBD2	TRBV20-1	TRBJ2-5	CSARDYWRAGDTETQYF	TGCAGTGCTAGAGACTACTGGCGAGCGGGGGATACAGAGACCCAGTACTTC
-	TRBD1	TRBV15	TRBJ2-1	CATSRVGQGPHEQFF	TGTGCCACCAGCAGAGTAGGACAGGGCCCCCATGAGCAGTTCTTC
-	-	TRBV4-2	TRBJ2-5	CASSQVEIEETQYF	TGTGCCAGCAGCCAAGTAGAAATTGAAGAGACCCAGTACTTC
-	-	TRBV3-1	TRBJ2-1	CASSPLRSSYNEQFF	TGTGCCAGCAGTCCCCTCCGGAGCTCCTACAATGAGCAGTTCTTC
-	-	TRBV6-1	TRBJ2-5	CASSDGRSLYQETQYF	TGTGCCAGCAGTGACGGCAGGAGCCTGTACCAAGAGACCCAGTACTTC
-	TRBD2	TRBV7-9	TRBJ2-7	CGSSPGVAGIDVYEQYF	TGTGGCAGCAGCCCGGGAGTAGCGGGGATTGATGTTTACGAGCAGTACTTC
-	TRBD2	TRBV7-2	TRBJ2-1	CASSLSERGGRVEQFF	TGTGCCAGCAGCTTATCGGAGCGGGGGGGCCGGGTTGAGCAGTTCTTC
-	-	TRBV27	TRBJ2-4	CASSLGVGGENIQYF	TGTGCCAGCAGTTTAGGCGTGGGGGGAGAAAACATTCAGTACTTC
-	TRBD1	TRBV5-1	TRBJ2-3	CASRKTGTEADTQYF	TGCGCCAGCAGAAAGACCGGGACAGAGGCAGATACGCAGTATTTT
few	-	TRBV11-2	TRBJ2-5	CASSFGLGGTQYF	TGTGCCAGCAGCTTTGGACTAGGGGGGACCCAGTACTTC
-	-	TRBV4-2	TRBJ1-6	CASSQGQINSPLHF	TGTGCCAGCAGCCAAGGACAAATCAATTCACCCCTCCACTTT
few	-	TRBV6-5	TRBJ1-6	CASSPSGQSQAPLHF	TGTGCCAGCAGTCCTTCCGGACAGTCGCAGGCACCCCTCCACTTT
-	-	TRBV7-9	TRBJ1-6	CASSLGGHNSPLHF	TGTGCCAGCAGCTTAGGGGGACACAATTCACCCCTCCACTTT
-	-	TRBV5-5	TRBJ2-1	CASSTRDQSNEQFF	TGTGCCAGCAGCACCAGGGACCAATCCAATGAGCAGTTCTTC
-	TRBD2	TRBV15	TRBJ2-1	CATSREVAGGDEQFF	TGTGCCACCAGCAGAGAAGTAGCGGGGGGGGATGAGCAGTTCTTC
once	-	TRBV28	TRBJ2-4	CASSPRGTGNIQYF	TGTGCCAGCAGTCCACGGGGCACCGGAAACATTCAGTACTTC
-	-	TRBV20-1	TRBJ1-1	CSAREGGDTEAFF	TGCAGTGCTAGAGAGGGGGGGGACACTGAAGCTTTCTTT
-	TRBD1	TRBV7-9	TRBJ2-6	CASSLPGGTGANVLTF	TGTGCCAGTAGCTTACCAGGGGGCACTGGGGCCAACGTCCTGACTTTC
-	-	TRBV21-1	TRBJ2-7	CASSNRRPRNVYEQYF	TGTGCCAGCAGCAATCGTAGACCCAGGAACGTATACGAGCAGTACTTC